The present TCR beta chain was sequenced within a study of immune characterization of retroperitoneal liposarcoma. TCRdb reanalysed the PCR reads using MiXCR and keeps one entry per CDR3 protein. The sample lists some 2,200 distinct CDR3 sequences, about 45% seen once, with about two fifths in the top ten. Per germline, CDR1 MGHRA and CDR2 YSYEKL. This CDR3 spans 15 amino acids. V was cut by 1 base and J by 2 bases, with 12 bases left in between. The receptor was derived from a male donor with retroperitoneal liposarcoma. The V and J genes are TRBV4-1 and TRBJ2-7; possibly TRBD1 for D (6 bases). The material sequenced was tumor tissue. The chain's CDR3 is CASSQVVTGTYEQYF. CDR3 nucleotide sequence: TGCGCCAGCAGCCAAGTAGTAACAGGGACCTACGAGCAGTACTTC.